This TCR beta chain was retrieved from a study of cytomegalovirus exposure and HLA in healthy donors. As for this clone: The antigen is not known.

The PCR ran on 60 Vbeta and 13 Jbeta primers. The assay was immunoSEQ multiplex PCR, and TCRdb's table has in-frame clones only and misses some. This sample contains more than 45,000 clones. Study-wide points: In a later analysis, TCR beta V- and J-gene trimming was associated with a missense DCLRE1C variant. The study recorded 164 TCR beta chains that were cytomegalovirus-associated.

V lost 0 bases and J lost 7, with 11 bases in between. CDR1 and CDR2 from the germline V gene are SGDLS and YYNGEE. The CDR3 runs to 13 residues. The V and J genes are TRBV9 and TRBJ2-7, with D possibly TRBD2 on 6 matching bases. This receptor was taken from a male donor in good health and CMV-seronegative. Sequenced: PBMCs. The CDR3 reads CASSVVSSGEQYF. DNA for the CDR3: TGTGCCAGCAGCGTAGTATCGAGCGGGGAGCAGTACTTC.